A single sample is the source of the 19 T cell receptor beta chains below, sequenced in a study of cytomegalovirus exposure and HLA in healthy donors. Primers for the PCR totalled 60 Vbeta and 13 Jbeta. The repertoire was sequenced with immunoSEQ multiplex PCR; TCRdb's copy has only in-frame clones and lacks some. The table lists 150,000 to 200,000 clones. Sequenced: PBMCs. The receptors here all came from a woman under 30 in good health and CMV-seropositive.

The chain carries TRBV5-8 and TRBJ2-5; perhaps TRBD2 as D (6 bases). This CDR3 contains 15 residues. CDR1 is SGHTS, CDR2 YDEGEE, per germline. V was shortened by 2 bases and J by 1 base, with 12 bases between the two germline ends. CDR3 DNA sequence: TGTGCCAGCAGCTTTAGCGGAGGGGTCCAAGAGACCCAGTACTTC. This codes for CASSFSGGVQETQYF.

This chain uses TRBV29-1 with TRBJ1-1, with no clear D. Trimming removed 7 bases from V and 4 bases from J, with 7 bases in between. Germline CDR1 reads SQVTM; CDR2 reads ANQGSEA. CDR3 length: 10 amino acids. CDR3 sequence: CSAGSTEAFF. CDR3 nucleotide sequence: TGCAGCGCCGGGAGCACTGAAGCTTTCTTT.

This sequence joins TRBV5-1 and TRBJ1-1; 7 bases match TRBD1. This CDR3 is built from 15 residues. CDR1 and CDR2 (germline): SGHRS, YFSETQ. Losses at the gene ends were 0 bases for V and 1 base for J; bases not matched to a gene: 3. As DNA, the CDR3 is TGCGCCAGCAGCTTGGGAACAGGGGCGAACACTGAAGCTTTCTTT. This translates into CASSLGTGANTEAFF.

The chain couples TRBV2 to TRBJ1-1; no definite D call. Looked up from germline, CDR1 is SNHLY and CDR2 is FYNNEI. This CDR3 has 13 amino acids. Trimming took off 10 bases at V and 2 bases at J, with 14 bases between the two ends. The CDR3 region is CATFAQLNTEAFF. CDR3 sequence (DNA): TGTGCCACCTTCGCACAGTTAAACACTGAAGCTTTCTTT.

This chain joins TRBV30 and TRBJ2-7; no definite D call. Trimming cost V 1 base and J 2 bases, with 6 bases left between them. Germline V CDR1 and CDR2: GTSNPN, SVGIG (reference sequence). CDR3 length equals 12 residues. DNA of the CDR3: TGTGCCTGGAGTGGGCCAGCCTACGAGCAGTACTTC. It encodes CAWSGPAYEQYF.

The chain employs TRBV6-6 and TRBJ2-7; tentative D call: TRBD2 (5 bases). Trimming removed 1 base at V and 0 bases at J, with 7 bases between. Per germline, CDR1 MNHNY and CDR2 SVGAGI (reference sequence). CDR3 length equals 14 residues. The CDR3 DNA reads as TGTGCCAGCAGTTACTTTCGGGACTCCTACGAGCAGTACTTC. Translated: CASSYFRDSYEQYF.

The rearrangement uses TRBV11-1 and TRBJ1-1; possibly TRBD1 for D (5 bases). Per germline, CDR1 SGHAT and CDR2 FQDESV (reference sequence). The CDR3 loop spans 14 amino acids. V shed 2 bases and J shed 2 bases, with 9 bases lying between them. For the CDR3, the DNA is TGTGCCAGCAGCTTACAGGGAGGTAACACTGAAGCTTTCTTT. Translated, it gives CASSLQGGNTEAFF.

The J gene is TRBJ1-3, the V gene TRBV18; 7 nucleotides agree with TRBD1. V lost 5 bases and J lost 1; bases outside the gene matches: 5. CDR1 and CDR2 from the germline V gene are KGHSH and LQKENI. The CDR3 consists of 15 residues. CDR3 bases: TGTGCCAGCTCAGCAACAGGGGTGTCTGGAAACACCATATATTTT. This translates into CASSATGVSGNTIYF. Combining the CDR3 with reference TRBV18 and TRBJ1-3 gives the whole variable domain NAGVMQNPRHLVRRRGQEARLRCSPMKGHSHVYWYRQLPEEGLKFMVYLQKENIIDESGMPKERFSAEFPKEGPSILRIQQVVRGDSAAYFCASSATGVSGNTIYFGEGSWLTVV.

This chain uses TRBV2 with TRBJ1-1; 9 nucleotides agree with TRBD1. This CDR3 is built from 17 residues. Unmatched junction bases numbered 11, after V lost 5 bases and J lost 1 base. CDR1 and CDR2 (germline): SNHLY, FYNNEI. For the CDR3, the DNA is TGTGCCAGCAGTTCTCCGGGACAGGGACCGACGAACACTGAAGCTTTCTTT. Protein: CASSSPGQGPTNTEAFF.

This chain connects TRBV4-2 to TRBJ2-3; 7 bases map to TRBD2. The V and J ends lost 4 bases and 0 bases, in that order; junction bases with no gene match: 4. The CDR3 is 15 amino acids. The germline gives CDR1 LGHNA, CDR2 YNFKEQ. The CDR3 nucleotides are TGTGCCAGCAGCCCCCAAGCGGGGAGCACAGATACGCAGTATTTT. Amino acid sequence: CASSPQAGSTDTQYF.

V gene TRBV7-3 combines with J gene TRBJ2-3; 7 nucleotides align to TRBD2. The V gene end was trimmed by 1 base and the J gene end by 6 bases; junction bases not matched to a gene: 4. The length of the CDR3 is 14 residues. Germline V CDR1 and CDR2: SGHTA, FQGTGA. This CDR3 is CASSLSGGRDTQYF. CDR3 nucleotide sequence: TGTGCCAGCAGCTTAAGCGGGGGACGGGATACGCAGTATTTT.

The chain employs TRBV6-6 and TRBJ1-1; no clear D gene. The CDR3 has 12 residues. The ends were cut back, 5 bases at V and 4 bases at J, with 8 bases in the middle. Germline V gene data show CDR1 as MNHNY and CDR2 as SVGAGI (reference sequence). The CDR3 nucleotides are TGTGCCAGCAGTCCACTGGTCACTGAAGCTTTCTTT. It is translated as CASSPLVTEAFF.

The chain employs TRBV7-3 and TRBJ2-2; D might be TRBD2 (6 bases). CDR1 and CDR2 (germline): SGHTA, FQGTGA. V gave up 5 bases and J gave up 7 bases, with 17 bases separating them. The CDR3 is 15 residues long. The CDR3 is CASSKRPTAGGELFF. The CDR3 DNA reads TGTGCCAGCAGCAAAAGACCGACAGCGGGCGGGGAGCTGTTTTTT.

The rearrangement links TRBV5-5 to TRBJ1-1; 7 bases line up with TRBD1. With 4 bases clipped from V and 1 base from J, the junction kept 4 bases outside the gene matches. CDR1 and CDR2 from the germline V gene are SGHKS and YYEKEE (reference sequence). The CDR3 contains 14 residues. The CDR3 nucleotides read TGTGCCAGCAGCCGAGGGGGCTCGAACACTGAAGCTTTCTTT. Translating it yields CASSRGGSNTEAFF.

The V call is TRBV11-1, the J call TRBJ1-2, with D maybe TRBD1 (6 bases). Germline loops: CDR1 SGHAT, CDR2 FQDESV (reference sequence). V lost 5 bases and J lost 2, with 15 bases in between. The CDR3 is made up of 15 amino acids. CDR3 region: CASSPPGTLNYGYTF. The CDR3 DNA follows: TGTGCCAGCAGCCCGCCAGGGACATTAAACTATGGCTACACCTTC.

CDR3 protein: CASSPLGPGTGNTIYF. The CDR3 region has the DNA TGTGCCAGCAGCCCCTTGGGCCCGGGGACAGGAAACACCATATATTTT. The J gene is TRBJ1-3, the V gene TRBV14; TRBD1 is a possible D gene (6 bases). Trimming cost V 4 bases and J 4 bases, with 17 bases left between them. There are 16 residues in the CDR3. Per the germline V gene, CDR1 is SGHDN and CDR2 is FVKESK.

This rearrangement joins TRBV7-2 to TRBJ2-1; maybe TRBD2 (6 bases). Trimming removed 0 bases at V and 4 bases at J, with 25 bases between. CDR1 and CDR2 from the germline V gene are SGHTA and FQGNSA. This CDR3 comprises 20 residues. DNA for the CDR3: TGTGCCAGCAGCTTAGCCCGAGGCGAGCGGGTAGAATATCTGTACAATGAGCAGTTCTTC. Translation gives CASSLARGERVEYLYNEQFF.

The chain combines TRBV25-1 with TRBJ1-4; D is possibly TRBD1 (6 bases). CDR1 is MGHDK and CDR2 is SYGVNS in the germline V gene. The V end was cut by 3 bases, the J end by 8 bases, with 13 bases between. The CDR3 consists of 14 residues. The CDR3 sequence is CASSDTGFWEKLFF. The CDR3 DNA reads TGTGCCAGCAGTGATACAGGGTTTTGGGAAAAACTGTTTTTT.

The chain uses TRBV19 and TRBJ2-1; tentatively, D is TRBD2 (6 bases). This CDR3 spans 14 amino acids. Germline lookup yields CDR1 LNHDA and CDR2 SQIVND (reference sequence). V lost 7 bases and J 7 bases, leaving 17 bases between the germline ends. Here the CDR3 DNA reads TGTGCCAGTACCCTCCGATCCGGGGGTAATGAGCAGTTCTTC. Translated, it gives CASTLRSGGNEQFF. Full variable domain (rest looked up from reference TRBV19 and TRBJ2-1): DGGITQSPKYLFRKEGQNVTLSCEQNLNHDAMYWYRQDPGQGLRLIYYSQIVNDFQKGDIAEGYSVSREKKESFPLTVTSAQKNPTAFYLCASTLRSGGNEQFFGPGTRLTVL.